The entry below gives a single T cell receptor beta chain sequence along with its context. Its antigen is unknown. No much larger clone is present one base from it, and per-base qualities are unavailable. The data belong to a study of CD8 T cells in Susac syndrome (dated by TCRdb to the late 2010s). Notes on the research overall: The study used repertoire sequencing to test whether antigen drove CD8+ T cell activation and differentiation in Susac syndrome. On the study overall, not on this receptor specifically: The TCR sequencing and HLA analysis was acknowledged to have included a relatively small number of individuals.

Looking up the germline V gene (reference sequence) yields CDR1 SEHNR and CDR2 FQNEAQ. The CDR3 covers 12 residues, taking in both the cysteine and the phenylalanine. Kept here is only the CDR3 DNA, which spans 36 bases and is read in frame from base 1. V is reduced by 8 bases and J by 3 bases, leaving a spacing of 10 bases between them. Peripheral blood CD8+ and CD4+ T cells from healthy donors, Susac syndrome patients and multiple sclerosis patients were profiled by high-throughput TCR beta sequencing. Healthy donors were age- and sex-matched controls. Bulk CD8+ and CD4+ T cells were purified by magnetic negative isolation, whereas CD8+ TEMRA cells were enriched by FACS. Blood was drawn into EDTA tubes, processed within 24 hours, and PBMCs were isolated by density gradient centrifugation. PBMCs intended for TCR sequencing were cryopreserved in liquid nitrogen and were subsequently thawed in a 37 degrees C water bath. The sorted or isolated CD4+, CD8+ and CD8+ TEMRA cells had a purity of 90% or higher.

RNA was extracted with the RNeasy kit and roughly 0.45 to 1 ug was reverse transcribed using random hexamers. The immunoSEQ multiplex PCR assay, which covers 54 Vbeta and 13 Jbeta segments, was used to amplify TCR beta CDR3 regions. PCR amplification bias was corrected using a synthetic template baseline for primer optimization and computational correction. The authors processed their data as follows. Reads were annotated to V, D and J genes according to IMGT and were analyzed with immunoSEQ Analyzer, with only productive sequences retained. Clonality was calculated as one minus the Shannon entropy normalized by log2 of the number of productive unique sequences. Public and private clones were assessed among the 100 most prevalent clones of each patient and control. Clones were defined as Susac-specific when absent from the healthy and MS cohorts, from about 1,100 published viral clones and from other ImmuneACCESS disease sequences. TCRdb took the public reads, trimmed them with fastp at Q25, ran MiXCR for clone calling and kept in-frame beta chains. Entries are consolidated by CDR3 protein sequence, retaining the most common genes and DNA. What appears here as the V and J calls and clone size reflects TCRdb's work, not the paper's. This sample has over 100,000 distinct CDR3 sequences in its table, and around nine tenths of those were observed once. 0.11% to 0.15% of the sample belongs to the ten largest clones.

The V gene is TRBV7-9 and the J gene is TRBJ2-5; the D gene cannot be named for sure. The sequenced material came from CD4+ T cells from PBMCs. This TCR was sampled from a human donor in good health. The CDR3 amino acid sequence is: CASEKQKETQYF. The nucleotides read TGTGCCAGCGAAAAGCAAAAAGAGACCCAGTACTTC.